This record covers a single TCR beta chain. Its antigen remains unidentified. Nothing much larger sits one base from this clone, and base qualities are not available. This record comes from a study of T cell responses to AZD1222 COVID-19 vaccine (dated by TCRdb to the early 2020s). In terms of the full investigation: A total of just over 230 trial participants underwent TCR sequencing, of whom 207 had received two doses of AZD1222 and 26 had received two doses of the MenACWY control vaccine. Trial participants were enrolled by age into 18-55, 56-69 and 70-plus year subgroups, with 148, 28 and 57 TCR-sequenced participants respectively. The study at large found these results: Most participants were white British and females outnumbered males, and the authors suggested that clonal diversity may have been underestimated. Because no day 14 peak-response samples were available, repertoires were characterized only after the peak T cell response. In the small 56-69-year group, the increase in depth fell short of significance, most likely because of low power. The vaccine-associated CD4 TCRs covered the entire spike protein, and the dominant responses fell in regions 160-218 and 743-854. Reportedly, close to half of the unique spike-specific TCRs recognized epitopes lying outside the regions that are mutated in the B.1.351 and B.1.1.7 variants. Only five or six AZD1222 recipients were SARS-CoV-2 seropositive at baseline, limiting conclusions about previously exposed vaccinees. Spike-specific TCR breadth and depth rose significantly after two AZD1222 doses compared with day 0 and with MenACWY recipients.

The CDR3 regions of human TCRbeta chains were analyzed by immunosequencing. As for the authors' bioinformatics: TCRs in the repertoires were compared against a reference library of SARS-CoV-2-specific TCRs that had been generated with the MIRA antigen-specificity platform. Breadth was defined as the fraction of unique TCRs that were SARS-CoV-2-associated. Depth was defined as the fraction of total T cells that were SARS-CoV-2-associated. Using the MIRA data, each spike-specific TCR was mapped to the spike region that the TCR reacts to and placed in a CD4 or CD8 class. Log10-transformed breadth and depth values were compared by one-way ANOVA with Sidak's multiple comparisons tests. In its TCRdb copy, this immuneACCESS table keeps in-frame sequences only and misses some clones. Where compared with another copy, unresolved V genes explain less than half of these, and the others have no known cause. The V and J calls and clone size come from that table; D and trimming were worked out from the DNA. Here the sample has 150,000 to 200,000 clones; 92% occur a single time. Around 1% of the sample lies in the top ten.

The time point label of this sample denotes: about 28 days (+/-7) after the second vaccine dose. AZD1222 recipients whose second dose came at about 4 weeks and those whose second dose came at about 12 weeks were combined into one group, since spike-specific TCR depth and breadth did not differ between the two schedules. Vaccinee samples came from UK trials COV001 and COV002, including a single-blind randomized controlled phase 2/3 trial of AZD1222 (ChAdOx1 nCoV-19) in healthy adults. For TCRbeta chain sequencing, PBMC samples were collected from trial participants at day 0 and at day 28 after the second dose. This receptor was taken from an adult who received the AZD1222 COVID-19 vaccine. The sequencing here drew on peripheral blood, taken 28 days after the second AZD1222 dose.

In nucleotides, the sequence is TGTGCCAGTAACGAGGGGGACACCGGGGAGCTGTTTTTT. This codes for CASNEGDTGELFF. Rearrangement joined TRBV19 to TRBJ2-2, and possibly TRBD1, on 6 matching bases. CDR1 and CDR2 are read off the germline V gene (reference sequence) as LNHDA and SQIVND. Deletion took 7 bases off V and 3 bases off J, with a span of 9 bases between the germline ends. From the cysteine up to the phenylalanine, the CDR3 has a length of 13 residues. Left in the record is the CDR3 DNA by itself, 39 bases read in frame from the first base.